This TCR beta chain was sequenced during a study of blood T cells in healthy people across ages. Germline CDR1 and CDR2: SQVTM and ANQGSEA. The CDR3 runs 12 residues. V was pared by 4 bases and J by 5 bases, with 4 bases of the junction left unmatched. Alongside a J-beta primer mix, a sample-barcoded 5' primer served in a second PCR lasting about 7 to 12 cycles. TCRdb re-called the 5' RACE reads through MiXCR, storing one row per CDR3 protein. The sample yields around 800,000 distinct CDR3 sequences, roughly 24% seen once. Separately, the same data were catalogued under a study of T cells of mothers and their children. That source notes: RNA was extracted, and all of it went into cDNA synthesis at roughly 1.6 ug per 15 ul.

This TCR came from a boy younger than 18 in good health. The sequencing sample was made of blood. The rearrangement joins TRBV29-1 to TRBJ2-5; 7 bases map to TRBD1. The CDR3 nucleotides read TGCAGCGTTGGGGACAGAGGGGAGACCCAGTACTTC. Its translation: CSVGDRGETQYF.